This T cell receptor (beta chain) was found in a study of T cell repertoires in cytomegalovirus infection. Study-level background: Indicated by public TCR beta signatures were CMV infection and matching HLA type.

A single record per CDR3 protein comes from TCRdb applying MiXCR to the reads. The sample holds about 900,000 distinct CDR3 sequences; approximately 31% are singletons and the top ten take under 15%. In the case of this clonotype: The antigen is unknown.

The CDR3 loop spans 11 amino acids. V dropped 3 bases and J dropped 2 bases, with 4 bases sitting between them. Germline V gene lookup returns CDR1 DFQATT and CDR2 SNEGSKA (reference sequence). The TCR originated in a human donor in good health (CMV status not recorded). Some clones in this sample may be carry-over from other donors' samples. The chain links TRBV20-1 to TRBJ2-5; D call uncertain. The source was cultured CD8+ T cells from PBMCs, collected from culture after CMV antigen stimulation. CDR3: CSASGQETQYF. Here the CDR3 DNA reads TGCAGTGCTAGCGGACAAGAGACCCAGTACTTC.